This T cell receptor beta chain was identified during a study of breast tumors, draining lymph nodes, adjacent tissues. About this clonotype itself: No antigen is known for it.

Whole-study findings and limits: That most tumor T cells come from lymph nodes remained unproven. Tumors had less TCR diversity than lymph nodes, more than nontumor tissue. Luminal-like breast cancer showed significantly higher tumor–nontumor repertoire similarity than basal-like.

The CDR3 has 15 amino acids. The germline V gene encodes CDR1 SGHAT and CDR2 FQNNGV. J gave up 4 bases and V 3 bases, and 6 bases lay outside the gene matches. TCRdb ran MiXCR on the multiplex PCR reads and lists one entry per CDR3 protein. The sample lists about 16,000 distinct CDR3 sequences; just under 45% were seen once. The receptor's source is a female donor with breast cancer. Some clones in this sample may be carry-over from other donors' samples. Sequenced material: tumor-adjacent breast tissue. The J gene is TRBJ1-1, the V gene TRBV11-2, with 9 bases aligning to TRBD1. Written as DNA, the CDR3 is TGTGCCAGCAGCTTTACAGGGGGCGAGACCACTGAAGCTTTCTTT. Protein sequence: CASSFTGGETTEAFF.